The 23 T cell receptor beta chains below were found in one sample sequenced in a study of CD8 T cells in ankylosing spondylitis. Each CDR3 protein is one row after TCRdb ran MiXCR on the 5' RACE reads. Altogether around 120,000 distinct CDR3 sequences are present, roughly 15% being singletons, with the ten largest covering about 3%. Input material: blood, either unsorted or a sorted T cell fraction (not recorded which). These receptor sequences come from a female donor with ankylosing spondylitis or in good health (not recorded which).

The chain links TRBV25-1 to TRBJ2-3; no definite D call. V lost 3 bases, J lost 3 bases, and 13 bases lay in between. Germline lookup yields CDR1 MGHDK and CDR2 SYGVNS. CDR3 length: 15 residues. The CDR3 protein is CASSELSDGTDTQYF. The CDR3 DNA follows: TGTGCCAGCAGTGAGCTGTCGGACGGAACAGATACGCAGTATTTT.

Ten or more counts support this clonotype. The chain recombines TRBV6-5 with TRBJ1-5; no clear D. Germline CDR1 reads MNHEY; CDR2 reads SVGAGI. The V and J ends lost 8 bases and 0 bases respectively, with 5 bases between them. This CDR3 region has 12 residues. The CDR3 region is CASGLSNQPQHF. As DNA, the CDR3 is TGTGCCAGCGGACTTAGCAATCAGCCCCAGCATTTT.

This clonotype was detected only a few times. V gene TRBV14 combines with J gene TRBJ2-1; 8 bases are a match to TRBD2. The CDR3 spans 16 residues. V lost 0 bases to trimming and J lost 5 bases; unmatched junction nucleotides: 6. Germline CDR1 and CDR2: SGHDN and FVKESK. CDR3 sequence reads: CASSQELADIHNEQFF. The CDR3 bases are TGTGCCAGCAGCCAAGAACTAGCGGATATTCACAATGAGCAGTTCTTC.

This clonotype was seen a few times. This chain links TRBV5-1 with TRBJ2-3; a possible D gene is TRBD2 (6 bases). V was cut by 4 bases and J by 4 bases, with 13 bases left in between. Germline V gives CDR1 SGHRS, CDR2 YFSETQ. There are 14 residues in the CDR3. The CDR3 DNA follows: TGCGCCAGCAGCGACGGGACTTCGGCAGATACGCAGTATTTT. Translated: CASSDGTSADTQYF.

The chain couples TRBV18 to TRBJ2-7; TRBD2 matches at 8 bases. The CDR3 has 13 amino acids. Trimming took 5 bases from V and 4 from J; bases not matched to a gene: 4. Germline V CDR1 and CDR2: KGHSH, LQKENI. This CDR3 reads CASSATSAYEQYF. In nucleotides, the CDR3 is TGTGCCAGCTCAGCGACTAGCGCTTACGAGCAGTACTTC. Supplemented by reference TRBV18 and TRBJ2-7, the full variable domain reads NAGVMQNPRHLVRRRGQEARLRCSPMKGHSHVYWYRQLPEEGLKFMVYLQKENIIDESGMPKERFSAEFPKEGPSILRIQQVVRGDSAAYFCASSATSAYEQYFGPGTRLTVT.

V is TRBV6-1 and J is TRBJ1-1; the D gene is possibly TRBD1 (6 bases). Germline CDR1 MNHNS, CDR2 SASEGT. The CDR3 is 17 amino acids. Trimming removed 6 bases from V and 0 bases from J, with 20 bases in between. CDR3 in DNA: TGTGCCAGCAGCGAATATACAGGGTTTTCGATGAACACTGAAGCTTTCTTT. The encoded protein is CASSEYTGFSMNTEAFF.

The sample holds many counts of this clonotype. This CDR3 fails to terminate in the conserved phenylalanine or tryptophan, so it likely reflects a read error. The DNA is omitted, as the CDR3 cannot be located on it reliably, and the CDR3 follows TCRdb's listing. The chain uses TRBV10-1 and TRBJ2-7; the table's D call, TRBD1, was not checked against the DNA. The CDR3 length equals 14 residues, ends included. The germline gives CDR1 WNHNN, CDR2 SYGVQD (reference sequence). This CDR3 is CASSESGAGQIYSM.

This clonotype was counted a few times. The junction departs from the called germline gene at one end, perhaps through a read error. This chain uses TRBV5-1 with TRBJ2-7, with 9 positions matching TRBD2. Germline V gives CDR1 SGHRS, CDR2 YFSETQ. The CDR3 has 15 residues. The CDR3 sequence: CASSGLAGDSHEQYF. In DNA form, the CDR3 reads TGCGCCAGCAGCGGGTTAGCGGGAGACTCCCACGAGCAGTACTTC.

In its sample, this clonotype was seen a few times. The V call is TRBV29-1, the J call TRBJ2-5; D is possibly TRBD2 (5 bases). Germline assignment: CDR1 SQVTM and CDR2 ANQGSEA. There are 12 residues in the CDR3. V was pared by 3 bases and J by 4 bases, with 9 bases between. The CDR3 sequence is CSVEPGGETQYF. The CDR3 DNA reads TGCAGCGTTGAGCCAGGAGGAGAGACCCAGTACTTC.

This clonotype appeared a few times. The V gene is TRBV7-2, the J gene TRBJ2-1, with D maybe TRBD2 (6 bases). The V gene lost 5 bases and the J gene lost 8 bases, with 13 bases spanning the gap. Germline CDR1 and CDR2: SGHTA and FQGNSA. The CDR3 is made up of 13 amino acids. In nucleotides, the CDR3 is TGTGCCAGCAGCCCTCGGGGGTTCCATGAGCAGTTCTTC. Its protein is CASSPRGFHEQFF.

This sequence joins TRBV27 and TRBJ2-1, with D perhaps matching TRBD1 (7 bases). The germline V gene encodes CDR1 MNHEY and CDR2 SMNVEV (reference sequence). CDR3 length: 15 amino acids. V lost 0 bases, J lost 6 bases, and 12 bases lay in between. CDR3 sequence reads: CASSLSTGTGNEQFF. The CDR3 region has the DNA TGTGCCAGCAGTTTATCGACAGGGACTGGCAATGAGCAGTTCTTC.

This clonotype was seen many times. The chain carries TRBV20-1 and TRBJ2-3, with 10 bases fitting TRBD1. Germline CDR1 is DFQATT and CDR2 is SNEGSKA (reference sequence). The CDR3 length is 14 residues. V gave up 4 bases and J gave up 5 bases; unmatched junction bases: 6. The CDR3 nucleotides are TGCAGTGCTATTCTGGGACAGGGGTTAGATACGCAGTATTTT. It yields the protein CSAILGQGLDTQYF.

In regard to this clonotype: The junction and the germline gene differ at one end; a read error may be behind it. The gene calls are TRBV7-7 and TRBJ2-2; no reliable D call. This CDR3 spans 15 amino acids. Looked up from germline, CDR1 is SSHAT and CDR2 is FNYEAQ (reference sequence). CDR3 protein: CASSLDQSNTGELFF. CDR3 nucleotide sequence: TGTGCTAGCAGCTTAGACCAGTCGAACACCGGGGAGCTGTTTTTT.

V is TRBV7-9 and J is TRBJ2-2; 9 nucleotides align to TRBD2. In germline, CDR1 is SEHNR, CDR2 FQNEAQ (reference sequence). The J segment lost 0 bases and the V segment lost 5 bases, leaving 4 bases of the junction unmatched. This CDR3 has 16 amino acids. Here the CDR3 DNA reads TGTGCCAGCAGCGGCAGACTAGCGGCGAACACCGGGGAGCTGTTTTTT. Translated: CASSGRLAANTGELFF.

This clonotype was counted only a few times. CDR3 bases: TGTGCCAGCAGTTCCGCCGGGACAGGGTTCAATGAGCAGTTCTTC. Its translation: CASSSAGTGFNEQFF. J is TRBJ2-1 and V is TRBV12-3 or TRBV12-4; 9 positions agree with TRBD1. This CDR3 has 15 residues. V trimming: 4 bases; J trimming: 6 bases; junction bases outside the gene matches: 7.

This clonotype was picked up many times. The chain links TRBV3-1 to TRBJ1-6, with D possibly matching TRBD1 (6 bases). The germline CDR1 and CDR2 sequences are LGHDT and YNNKEL (reference sequence). The germline V and J ends were trimmed by 6 bases and 7 bases, with 10 bases remaining between them. The CDR3 is 13 residues long. The CDR3 DNA follows: TGTGCCAGCAGACGACAGGAAAATTCACCCCTCCACTTT. Encoded protein: CASRRQENSPLHF.

The gene calls are TRBV15 and TRBJ1-1, with D maybe TRBD1 (5 bases). With 0 bases removed from V and 5 bases from J, the gap between germline ends came to 7 bases. The germline V gene has CDR1 LNHNV and CDR2 YYDKDF (reference sequence). The CDR3 runs 13 residues. The CDR3 is CATSRDGGTEAFF. CDR3 in DNA: TGTGCCACCAGCAGAGATGGGGGGACTGAAGCTTTCTTT.

This clonotype was counted only a few times. The rearrangement uses TRBV5-1 and TRBJ2-1; 11 bases map to TRBD2. With V trimmed by 4 bases and J by 6 bases, 15 bases remained unmatched. The CDR3 loop spans 18 amino acids. Germline CDR1 is SGHRS and CDR2 is YFSETQ. CDR3 region: CASSTSGLAVVKFNEQFF. In DNA, the CDR3 is TGCGCCAGCAGCACCTCGGGACTAGCGGTCGTGAAGTTCAATGAGCAGTTCTTC. Full variable domain (missing parts from reference TRBV5-1 and TRBJ2-1): KAGVTQTPRYLIKTRGQQVTLSCSPISGHRSVSWYQQTPGQGLQFLFEYFSETQRNKGNFPGRFSGRQFSNSRSEMNVSTLELGDSALYLCASSTSGLAVVKFNEQFFGPGTRLTVL.

This clonotype was observed a few times. The V and J genes are TRBV18 and TRBJ2-7, with D possibly being TRBD2 (5 bases). Germline lookup yields CDR1 KGHSH and CDR2 LQKENI. The CDR3 loop spans 13 amino acids. The V end lost 6 bases, the J end lost 0 bases, and 9 bases lay between the germline ends. The CDR3: CASSYTSSYEQYF. CDR3 nucleotides: TGTGCCAGCTCTTATACTAGCTCCTACGAGCAGTACTTC.

This chain links TRBV12-3 or TRBV12-4 with TRBJ2-3; TRBD2 agrees at 10 bases. Trimming at V came to 6 bases and at J to 2 bases, leaving 8 bases not matched to a gene. This CDR3 has 16 residues. CDR3: CASSRTSGDNTDTQYF. CDR3 nucleotides: TGTGCCAGCAGCAGGACTAGCGGAGACAACACAGATACGCAGTATTTT.

Many counts were recorded for this clonotype. The chain carries TRBV5-1 and TRBJ2-7; 7 positions match TRBD1. Germline V CDR1 and CDR2: SGHRS, YFSETQ. The CDR3 contains 14 residues. The junction had 7 bases not matched to a gene; V was cut back by 3 bases and J by 4 bases. CDR3 DNA sequence: TGCGCCAGCAGCTGGGGGACAGAGGCTTACGAGCAGTACTTC. Residues: CASSWGTEAYEQYF.

The V and J genes are TRBV28 and TRBJ1-2; D uncertain. The CDR3 totals 15 residues. The germline gives CDR1 MDHEN, CDR2 SYDVKM. V lost 7 bases to trimming and J lost 7 bases, with 22 bases between them. The chain's CDR3 is CASKIVTGIFGGYTF. CDR3 DNA: TGTGCCAGCAAGATAGTAACCGGGATCTTTGGTGGCTACACCTTC.

CDR3: CASSQKGFTLSGANVLTF. CDR3 sequence (DNA): TGTGCCAGCAGTCAAAAGGGCTTTACACTCTCTGGGGCCAACGTCCTGACTTTC. The rearrangement links TRBV9 to TRBJ2-6; D unclear. Trimming took 5 bases from V and 0 from J, leaving 18 bases between them. Germline values: CDR1 SGDLS, CDR2 YYNGEE. The CDR3 has 18 residues.